The 17 T cell receptor beta chains reported below all come from one sample, sequenced in a study of T cell responses to AZD1222 COVID-19 vaccine. Sequencing was performed with immunoSEQ multiplex PCR; in TCRdb, only in-frame clones are kept and a portion is missing. The sample gives over 85,000 clones, around 89% of which show up once; roughly 1.6% is in the top ten. The sample here was peripheral blood, taken on day 0 of AZD1222 vaccination. The receptors were gathered from an adult in good health.

The chain has TRBV7-9 and TRBJ1-4; tentative D call: TRBD1 (5 bases). Germline assignment: CDR1 SEHNR and CDR2 FQNEAQ (reference sequence). V was shortened by 5 bases and J by 3 bases, with 7 bases between the two germline ends. CDR3 size: 13 residues. CDR3: CASSQGPNEKLFF. CDR3 nucleotides: TGTGCCAGCAGCCAGGGACCTAATGAAAAACTGTTTTTT.

The gene calls are TRBV29-1 and TRBJ1-5; D possibly corresponds to TRBD1 (5 bases). Germline V gives CDR1 SQVTM, CDR2 ANQGSEA. The CDR3 spans 13 residues. The V and J ends lost 6 bases and 3 bases respectively, with 12 bases between them. CDR3 sequence (DNA): TGCAGCGTCAAACAGGATCCCAATCAGCCCCAGCATTTT. Translation: CSVKQDPNQPQHF. Full variable domain (remainder filled in from reference TRBV29-1 and TRBJ1-5): SAVISQKPSRDICQRGTSLTIQCQVDSQVTMMFWYRQQPGQSLTLIATANQGSEATYESGFVIDKFPISRPNLTFSTLTVSNMSPEDSSIYLCSVKQDPNQPQHFGDGTRLSIL.

This chain connects TRBV11-2 to TRBJ2-7; 9 nucleotides line up with TRBD1. This CDR3 is 16 amino acids long. Trimming took 5 bases from V and 3 from J; bases not matched to a gene: 11. The V gene's germline CDR1 is SGHAT and CDR2 FQNNGV. The CDR3 DNA is TGTGCCAGCAGCCGTCCCGGGACAGGGAGCTACTACGAGCAGTACTTC. Its protein product is CASSRPGTGSYYEQYF. Using reference TRBV11-2 and TRBJ2-7 for the parts outside the CDR3, the full variable domain is EAGVAQSPRYKIIEKRQSVAFWCNPISGHATLYWYQQILGQGPKLLIQFQNNGVVDDSQLPKDRFSAERLKGVDSTLKIQPAKLEDSAVYLCASSRPGTGSYYEQYFGPGTRLTVT.

This chain links TRBV2 with TRBJ1-1, with 8 bases fitting TRBD1. The V gene's germline CDR1 is SNHLY and CDR2 FYNNEI. The CDR3 contains 15 residues. Unmatched junction bases numbered 11, after V lost 6 bases and J lost 5 bases. CDR3 sequence reads: CASRAFGTGWTEAFF. The CDR3 DNA sequence: TGTGCCAGCAGAGCTTTTGGGACAGGTTGGACTGAAGCTTTCTTT. Based on the CDR3 plus reference TRBV2 and TRBJ1-1, the full variable domain is EPEVTQTPSHQVTQMGQEVILRCVPISNHLYFYWYRQILGQKVEFLVSFYNNEISEKSEIFDDQFSVERPDGSNFTLKIRSTKLEDSAMYFCASRAFGTGWTEAFFGQGTRLTVV.

This chain links TRBV10-3 with TRBJ2-3; TRBD1 or TRBD2 may be the D gene (5 bases each). The CDR3 contains 16 residues. CDR1 is ENHRY, CDR2 SYGVKD, per germline. Trimming took off 0 bases at V and 4 bases at J, with 14 bases between the two ends. Written as DNA, the CDR3 is TGTGCCATCAGTGAGTCCGGGGCTAGAGGGGCAGATACGCAGTATTTT. Its translation is CAISESGARGADTQYF.

The chain combines TRBV4-2 with TRBJ2-1, with 10 bases that match TRBD2. Germline V gives CDR1 LGHNA, CDR2 YNFKEQ. The CDR3 totals 18 residues. J gave up 6 bases and V 3 bases, and 14 bases lay outside the gene matches. CDR3 protein: CASSHQWEYGTSVNEQFF. The CDR3 region has the DNA TGTGCCAGCAGCCACCAATGGGAATACGGGACTAGCGTCAATGAGCAGTTCTTC.

The V gene is TRBV5-1, the J gene TRBJ2-3, with TRBD1 identical over 8 bases. The germline V gene encodes CDR1 SGHRS and CDR2 YFSETQ. The CDR3 totals 12 residues. Trimming at V came to 5 bases and at J to 4 bases, leaving 0 bases not matched to a gene. CDR3 sequence reads: CASRQGADTQYF. The CDR3 DNA follows: TGCGCCAGCAGACAGGGGGCAGATACGCAGTATTTT.

V usage is TRBV19 and J usage is TRBJ1-2, with a weak D call TRBD1 (6 bases). CDR1 is LNHDA, CDR2 SQIVND, per germline (reference sequence). CDR3 length: 16 amino acids. Trimming left V 3 bases short and J 4 bases short, with 18 bases between. The CDR3 sequence: CASSIKRTALAYGYTF. As DNA, the CDR3 is TGTGCCAGTAGTATCAAAAGGACAGCGCTGGCCTATGGCTACACCTTC.

The V gene is TRBV6-6, the J gene TRBJ1-5; 10 nucleotides line up with TRBD1. Germline V gene lookup returns CDR1 MNHNY and CDR2 SVGAGI (reference sequence). CDR3 length equals 16 residues. Trimming at V came to 6 bases and at J to 3 bases, leaving 8 bases not matched to a gene. The chain's CDR3 is CASRGDRGIVNQPQHF. The CDR3 coding sequence is TGTGCCAGCAGGGGGGACAGGGGAATAGTCAATCAGCCCCAGCATTTT.

This rearrangement joins TRBV6-2 or TRBV6-3 to TRBJ1-1; D is unclear. This CDR3 comprises 19 residues. V was trimmed by 0 bases and J by 0 bases, leaving 20 bases between them. Per the germline V gene, CDR1 is MNHEY and CDR2 is SVGEGT. This chain's CDR3 is CASSYSTERVEDMNTEAFF. CDR3 sequence (DNA): TGTGCCAGCAGTTACTCAACCGAGCGGGTCGAAGACATGAACACTGAAGCTTTCTTT.

The chain joins TRBV15 to TRBJ2-5, with D possibly TRBD2 on 5 matching bases. The CDR3 spans 16 residues. Germline values: CDR1 LNHNV, CDR2 YYDKDF (reference sequence). The V end lost 5 bases, the J end lost 0 bases, and 16 bases lay between the germline ends. As DNA, the CDR3 is TGTGCCACCAGCCGGGGTTCTTCGGGGTACCAAGAGACCCAGTACTTC. Protein sequence: CATSRGSSGYQETQYF.

The V and J genes are TRBV2 and TRBJ2-1; 9 bases line up with TRBD2. CDR1 and CDR2 from the germline V gene are SNHLY and FYNNEI. With 4 bases clipped from V and 7 bases from J, the junction kept 8 bases outside the gene matches. This CDR3 is built from 15 residues. The CDR3 region has the DNA TGTGCCAGCAGTGGGGAAGGACTAGCGACAAATGAGCAGTTCTTC. This codes for CASSGEGLATNEQFF.

The chain couples TRBV19 to TRBJ1-2; maybe TRBD1 (5 bases). Trimming cost V 5 bases and J 8 bases, with 15 bases left between them. The V gene's germline CDR1 is LNHDA and CDR2 SQIVND (reference sequence). CDR3 size: 13 residues. The chain's CDR3 is CASSLTVGAGYTF. In nucleotides, the CDR3 is TGTGCCAGTAGTCTGACAGTTGGAGCGGGCTACACCTTC.

The chain couples TRBV27 to TRBJ1-4, with a weak D call TRBD1 (6 bases). V was pared by 3 bases and J by 4 bases, with 9 bases between. Germline V gene data show CDR1 as MNHEY and CDR2 as SMNVEV (reference sequence). The CDR3 is 14 amino acids. CDR3 region: CASSFGRGNEKLFF. In nucleotides, the CDR3 is TGTGCCAGCAGTTTCGGCAGGGGTAATGAAAAACTGTTTTTT.

V and J are TRBV19 and TRBJ2-7; tentatively, D is TRBD1 (6 bases). Per germline, CDR1 LNHDA and CDR2 SQIVND (reference sequence). This CDR3 comprises 15 residues. V gave up 5 bases and J gave up 0 bases, with 14 bases separating them. As DNA, the CDR3 is TGTGCCAGTAGTCCCTCTACAGGGAGCTCCTACGAGCAGTACTTC. Its protein product is CASSPSTGSSYEQYF.

The chain is built from TRBV11-2 and TRBJ2-6, with D unclear. This CDR3 has 16 amino acids. Germline V lookup: CDR1 SGHAT, CDR2 FQNNGV. Trimming pared 2 bases from V and 0 bases from J, leaving 8 bases between. CDR3 sequence (DNA): TGTGCCAGCAGCTTAATGCTGAGCTCTGGGGCCAACGTCCTGACTTTC. Translated: CASSLMLSSGANVLTF.

The chain uses TRBV6-6 and TRBJ1-5; possibly TRBD1 for D (5 bases). The V end lost 9 bases, the J end lost 6 bases, and 18 bases lay between the germline ends. The germline V gene encodes CDR1 MNHNY and CDR2 SVGAGI (reference sequence). This CDR3 comprises 14 residues. The CDR3 region has the DNA TGTGCCAGTCATTGGGGACTAGAGGGTCAGCCCCAGCATTTT. Encoded protein: CASHWGLEGQPQHF.